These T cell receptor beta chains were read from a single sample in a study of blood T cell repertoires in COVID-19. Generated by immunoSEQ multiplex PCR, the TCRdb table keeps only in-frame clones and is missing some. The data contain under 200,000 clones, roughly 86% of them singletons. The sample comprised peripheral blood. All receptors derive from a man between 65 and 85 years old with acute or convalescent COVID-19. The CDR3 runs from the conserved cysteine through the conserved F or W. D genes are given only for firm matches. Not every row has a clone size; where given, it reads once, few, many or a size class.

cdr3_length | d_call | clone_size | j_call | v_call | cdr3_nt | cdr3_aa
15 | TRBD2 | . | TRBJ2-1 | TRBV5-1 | TGCGCCAGCAGCTTACTTAGCGGGAGGGCCGATGAGCAGTTCTTC | CASSLLSGRADEQFF
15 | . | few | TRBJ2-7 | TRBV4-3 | TGCGCCAGCAGCCCCCTCGGGGGTAGCTCCTACGAGCAGTACTTC | CASSPLGGSSYEQYF
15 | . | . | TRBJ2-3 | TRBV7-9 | TGTGCCAGCAGCTTTATGGGGGGGCGGACAGATACGCAGTATTTT | CASSFMGGRTDTQYF
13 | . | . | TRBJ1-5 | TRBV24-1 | TGTGCCACCAGTGATTTGCCCGATCAGCCCCAGCATTTT | CATSDLPDQPQHF
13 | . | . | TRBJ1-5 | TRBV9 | TGTGCCAGCAGCGTGCGCTACAATCAGCCCCAGCATTTT | CASSVRYNQPQHF
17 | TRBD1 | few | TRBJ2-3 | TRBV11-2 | TGTGCCAGCAGCTTAGAAAGTGACAGGGGGCGTAGAGATACGCAGTATTTT | CASSLESDRGRRDTQYF
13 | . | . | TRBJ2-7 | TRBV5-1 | TGCGCCAGCAGCTTGGGTCGCGACTACGAGCAGTACTTC | CASSLGRDYEQYF
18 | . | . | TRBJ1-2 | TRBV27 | TGTGCCAGCAGTTTAACCCCCACGCGGGTCTCATATCGAGGTGGCTACACCTTC | CASSLTPTRVSYRGGYTF
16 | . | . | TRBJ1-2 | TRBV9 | TGTGCCAGCAGCGCGGGAGTCCGGGGGAAAAACTATGGCTACACCTTC | CASSAGVRGKNYGYTF
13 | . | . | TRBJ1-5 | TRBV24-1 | TGTGCCACCAGTGACTCTTCTAATCAGCCCCAGCATTTT | CATSDSSNQPQHF
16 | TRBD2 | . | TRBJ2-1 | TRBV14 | TGTGCCAGCAGCCAGGTAGCGGGGGTTCACCACAATGAGCAGTTCTTC | CASSQVAGVHHNEQFF
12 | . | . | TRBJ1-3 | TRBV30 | TGTGCCTGGAAATCCGCCGGTGTCACCATATATTTT | CAWKSAGVTIYF
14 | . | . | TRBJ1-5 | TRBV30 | TGTGCCTGGAGTTTCAGGGCCAGCAATCAGCCCCAGCATTTT | CAWSFRASNQPQHF
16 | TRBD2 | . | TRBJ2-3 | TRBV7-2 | TGTGCCAGCAGCAGGACTAGCGGGGGGTTCACAGATACGCAGTATTTT | CASSRTSGGFTDTQYF
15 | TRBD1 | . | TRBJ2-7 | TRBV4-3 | TGCGCCAGCAGCCCACGGCCGGGACAGGGGAACGAGCAGTACTTC | CASSPRPGQGNEQYF
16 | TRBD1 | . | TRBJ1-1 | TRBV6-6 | TGTGCCAGCAGTTACTCCCGGACAGGGATGAACACTGAAGCTTTCTTT | CASSYSRTGMNTEAFF
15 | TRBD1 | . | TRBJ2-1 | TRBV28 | TGTGCCAGCAGCGCCGGACAGGGGGCTTTTAATGAGCAGTTCTTC | CASSAGQGAFNEQFF
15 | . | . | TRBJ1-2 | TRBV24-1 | TGTGCCACCAGTGATAGAAACATCCCATTCTATGGCTACACCTTC | CATSDRNIPFYGYTF
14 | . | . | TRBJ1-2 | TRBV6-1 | TGTGCCAGCAGTGAAAGCCGCCAGGGCGATGGCTACACCTTC | CASSESRQGDGYTF
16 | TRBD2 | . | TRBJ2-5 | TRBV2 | TGTGCCAGCAGTTACCCGGGACTAGCGGGAGAAGAGACCCAGTACTTC | CASSYPGLAGEETQYF
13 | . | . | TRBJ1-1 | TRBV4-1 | TGCGCCAGCAGCCTCCGGTTCTCCGCTGAAGCTTTCTTT | CASSLRFSAEAFF
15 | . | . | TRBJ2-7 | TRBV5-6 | TGTGCCAGCAGCTCCTCGAGACAGCCATCCTACGAGCAGTACTTC | CASSSSRQPSYEQYF
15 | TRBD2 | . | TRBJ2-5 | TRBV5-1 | TGCGCCAGCAGCCAGGGTAGCGGGAATCAAGAGACCCAGTACTTC | CASSQGSGNQETQYF
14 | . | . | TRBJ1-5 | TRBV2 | TGTGCCAGCAGTGACTCAGGGTTCCATCAGCCCCAGCATTTT | CASSDSGFHQPQHF
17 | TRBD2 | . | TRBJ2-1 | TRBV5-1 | TGCGCCAGCAGGTTGGGACCCACTAGCGGGAGTTACAATGAGCAGTTCTTC | CASRLGPTSGSYNEQFF
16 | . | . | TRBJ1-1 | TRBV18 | TGTGCCAGCTCAACAACAGGTTTTCAGATGAACACTGAAGCTTTCTTT | CASSTTGFQMNTEAFF
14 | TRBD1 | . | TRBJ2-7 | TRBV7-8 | TGTGCCAGCAGCCAGGACAGGGGTTTCCACGAGCAGTACTTC | CASSQDRGFHEQYF
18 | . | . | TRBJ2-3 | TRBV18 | TGTGCCAGCTCGCCCGGGGCAGGGGCCGGTAGTGGCACAGATACGCAGTATTTT | CASSPGAGAGSGTDTQYF
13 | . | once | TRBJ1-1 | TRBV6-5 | TGTGCCATCTCTAGGGAGGAGGGCACTGAAGCTTTCTTT | CAISREEGTEAFF
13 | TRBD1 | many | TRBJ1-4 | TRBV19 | TGTGCCACCCAGGGGGCGCCTAATGAAAAACTGTTTTTT | CATQGAPNEKLFF
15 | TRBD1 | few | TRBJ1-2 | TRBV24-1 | TGTGCCACCAGTGATTTCGGGGACAGACTCGATGGCTACACCTTC | CATSDFGDRLDGYTF
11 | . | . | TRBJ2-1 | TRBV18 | TGTGCCAGCTCACCACGGCAGGAGCAGTTCTTC | CASSPRQEQFF
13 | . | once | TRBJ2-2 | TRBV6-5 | TGTGCCAGCAGCCGGGAGCTTGCCGGGGAGCTGTTTTTT | CASSRELAGELFF
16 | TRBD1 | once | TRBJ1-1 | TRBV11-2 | TGTGCCAGCAGCAAATCGACAGGGGGCGGAGGGACTGAAGCTTTCTTT | CASSKSTGGGGTEAFF
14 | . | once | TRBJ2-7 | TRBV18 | TGTGCCAGCTCACCAACAGGGCAGCGCTACGAGCAGTACTTC | CASSPTGQRYEQYF
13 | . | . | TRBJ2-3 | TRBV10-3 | TGTGCCATCAGTGTTAGTGAACCAGATACGCAGTATTTT | CAISVSEPDTQYF
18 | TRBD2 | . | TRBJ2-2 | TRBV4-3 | TGCGCCAGCAGCCCAGGGACTAGCGGGATCCGGAACACCGGGGAGCTGTTTTTT | CASSPGTSGIRNTGELFF
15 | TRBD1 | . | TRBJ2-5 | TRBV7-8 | TGTGCCAGCAGCTTAGGGGACAGGGACCAAGAGACCCAGTACTTC | CASSLGDRDQETQYF
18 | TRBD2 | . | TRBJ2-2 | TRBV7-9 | TGTGCCAGCAGCTTGAGACTAGCGGGAGGGCAGAACACCGGGGAGCTGTTTTTT | CASSLRLAGGQNTGELFF
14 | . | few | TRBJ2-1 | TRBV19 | TGTGCCAGTAGTATAGATCCCAAGCGCAATGAGCAGTTCTTC | CASSIDPKRNEQFF
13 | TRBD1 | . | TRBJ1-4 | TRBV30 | TGTGCCTGTCGGGACAGGGGTAATGAAAAACTGTTTTTT | CACRDRGNEKLFF
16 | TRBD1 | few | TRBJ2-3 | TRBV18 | TGTGCCAGCTCACCACCCGGGCCAGGGGGCAGAGATACGCAGTATTTT | CASSPPGPGGRDTQYF
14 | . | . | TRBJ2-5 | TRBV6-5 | TGTGCCAGCAGAAAAAACAGGGTGCAAGAGACCCAGTACTTC | CASRKNRVQETQYF
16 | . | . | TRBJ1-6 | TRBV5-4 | TGTGCCAGCAGCCCCGGGAGGGGTGTATATAATTCACCCCTCCACTTT | CASSPGRGVYNSPLHF
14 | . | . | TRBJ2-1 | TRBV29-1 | TGCAGCGTTGAGGGTACTAGCAGCTACAATGAGCAGTTCTTC | CSVEGTSSYNEQFF
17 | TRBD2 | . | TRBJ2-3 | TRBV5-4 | TGTGCCAGCAGCTGGTCCCAGACTAGCGGAAGCACAGATACGCAGTATTTT | CASSWSQTSGSTDTQYF
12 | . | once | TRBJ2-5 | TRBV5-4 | TGTGCCAGCAGTCATATTACGGAGTCCCAGTACTTC | CASSHITESQYF
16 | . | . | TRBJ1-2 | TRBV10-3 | TGTGCCATCAGTGATCTCCCTCAGTTAGGGGCCTATGGCTACACCTTC | CAISDLPQLGAYGYTF
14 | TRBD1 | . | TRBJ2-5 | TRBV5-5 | TGTGCCAGCAGCGAGAGGGGGCTGGGGGAGACCCAGTACTTC | CASSERGLGETQYF
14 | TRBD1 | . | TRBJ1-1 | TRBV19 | TGTGCCAGTAGTATGGGACAGGCGAACACTGAAGCTTTCTTT | CASSMGQANTEAFF
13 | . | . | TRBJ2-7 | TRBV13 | TGTGCCAGCAGCTTAGCGTTTAGCTACGAGCAGTACTTC | CASSLAFSYEQYF
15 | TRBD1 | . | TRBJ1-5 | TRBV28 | TGTGCCAGCAGTTTATCGTCCAGGGGGGATCAGCCCCAGCATTTT | CASSLSSRGDQPQHF
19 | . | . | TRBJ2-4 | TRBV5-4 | TGTGCCAGCAGCTTGGATGCGGTAACCCCCTTTTTAGCCAAAAACATTCAGTACTTC | CASSLDAVTPFLAKNIQYF
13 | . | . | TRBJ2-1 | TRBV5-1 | TGCGCCAGCAGCTTGACTAGTAACAATGAGCAGTTCTTC | CASSLTSNNEQFF
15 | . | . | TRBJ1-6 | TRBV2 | TGTGCCAGCAGCCAGGATTGGTCCTATAATTCACCCCTCCACTTT | CASSQDWSYNSPLHF
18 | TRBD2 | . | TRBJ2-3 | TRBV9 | TGTGCCAGCAGCGTAACCCCGGGACTAGCGGGGGTGCCAGATACGCAGTATTTT | CASSVTPGLAGVPDTQYF
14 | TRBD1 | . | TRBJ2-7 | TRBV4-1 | TGCGCCAGCAGCCCCCGGGACAGGGTAGGCGAGCAGTACTTC | CASSPRDRVGEQYF